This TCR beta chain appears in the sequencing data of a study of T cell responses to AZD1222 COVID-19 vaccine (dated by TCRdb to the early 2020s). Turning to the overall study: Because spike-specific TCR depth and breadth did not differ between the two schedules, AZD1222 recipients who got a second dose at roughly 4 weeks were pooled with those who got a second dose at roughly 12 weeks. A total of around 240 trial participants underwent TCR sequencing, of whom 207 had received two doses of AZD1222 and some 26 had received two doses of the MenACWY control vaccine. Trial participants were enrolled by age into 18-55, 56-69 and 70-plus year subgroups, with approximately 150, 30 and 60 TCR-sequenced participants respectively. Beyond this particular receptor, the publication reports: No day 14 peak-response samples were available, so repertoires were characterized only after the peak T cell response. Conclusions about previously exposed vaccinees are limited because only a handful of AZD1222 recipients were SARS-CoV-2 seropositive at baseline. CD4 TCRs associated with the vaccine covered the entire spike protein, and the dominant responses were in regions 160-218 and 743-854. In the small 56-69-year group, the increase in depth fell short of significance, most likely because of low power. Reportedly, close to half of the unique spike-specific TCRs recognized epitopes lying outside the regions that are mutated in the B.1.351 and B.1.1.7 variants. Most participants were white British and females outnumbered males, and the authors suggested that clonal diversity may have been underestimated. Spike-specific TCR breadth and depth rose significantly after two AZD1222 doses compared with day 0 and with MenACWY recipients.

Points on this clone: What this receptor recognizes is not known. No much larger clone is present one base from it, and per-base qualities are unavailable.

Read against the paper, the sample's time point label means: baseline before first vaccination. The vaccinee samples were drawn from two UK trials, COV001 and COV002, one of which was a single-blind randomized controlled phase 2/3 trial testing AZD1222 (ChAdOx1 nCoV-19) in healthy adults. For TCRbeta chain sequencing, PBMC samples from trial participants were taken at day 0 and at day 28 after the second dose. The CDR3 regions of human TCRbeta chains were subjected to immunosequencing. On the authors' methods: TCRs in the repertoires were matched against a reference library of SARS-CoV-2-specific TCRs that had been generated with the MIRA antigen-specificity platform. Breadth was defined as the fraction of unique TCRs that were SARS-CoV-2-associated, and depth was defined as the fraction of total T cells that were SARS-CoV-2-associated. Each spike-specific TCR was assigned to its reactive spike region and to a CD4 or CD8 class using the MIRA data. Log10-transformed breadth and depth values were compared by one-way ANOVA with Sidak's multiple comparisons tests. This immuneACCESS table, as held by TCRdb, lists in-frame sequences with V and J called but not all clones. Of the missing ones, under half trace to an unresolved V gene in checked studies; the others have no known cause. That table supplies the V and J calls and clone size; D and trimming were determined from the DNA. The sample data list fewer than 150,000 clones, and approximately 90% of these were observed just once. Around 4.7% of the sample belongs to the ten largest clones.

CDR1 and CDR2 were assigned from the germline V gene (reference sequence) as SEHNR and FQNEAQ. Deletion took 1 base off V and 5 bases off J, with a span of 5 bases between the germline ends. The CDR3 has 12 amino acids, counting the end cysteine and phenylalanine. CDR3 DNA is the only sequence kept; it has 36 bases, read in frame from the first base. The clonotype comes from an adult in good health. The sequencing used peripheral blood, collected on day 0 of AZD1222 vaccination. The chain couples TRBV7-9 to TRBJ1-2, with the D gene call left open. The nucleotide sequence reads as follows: TGTGCCAGCAGCTTAGTTATATATGGCTACACCTTC. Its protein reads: CASSLVIYGYTF. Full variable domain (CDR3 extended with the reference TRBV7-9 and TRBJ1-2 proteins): DTGVSQNPRHKITKRGQNVTFRCDPISEHNRLYWYRQTLGQGPEFLTYFQNEAQLEKSRLLSDRFSAERPKGSFSTLEIQRTEQGDSAMYLCASSLVIYGYTFGSGTRLTVV.